This T cell receptor beta chain was recovered during a study of T cells expressing NK-cell markers. Overall study: Seven donors tested HCMV-seropositive and one tested seronegative among the eight sequenced.

Generation of TCR beta cDNA was performed by 5'RACE template switching incorporating UMIs. TCRdb reprocessed the 5' RACE reads, with one entry per CDR3 protein and no DNA. The sample table sets out about 440,000 distinct CDR3 sequences. Germline CDR1 is SQVTM and CDR2 is ANQGSEA. This CDR3 is built from 16 residues. The chain carries TRBV29-1 and TRBJ2-1; as DNA is missing, the TRBD2 call by TCRdb cannot be tested. The receptor was derived from a woman aged 18 to 75 in good health. The specimen was blood T cells: a sorted CD56 or NKG2C T cell subset, CD4+ or CD8+ T cells, or bulk PBMC T cells (not recorded which). CDR3 protein: CSVDMSSGLRRDEQFF.